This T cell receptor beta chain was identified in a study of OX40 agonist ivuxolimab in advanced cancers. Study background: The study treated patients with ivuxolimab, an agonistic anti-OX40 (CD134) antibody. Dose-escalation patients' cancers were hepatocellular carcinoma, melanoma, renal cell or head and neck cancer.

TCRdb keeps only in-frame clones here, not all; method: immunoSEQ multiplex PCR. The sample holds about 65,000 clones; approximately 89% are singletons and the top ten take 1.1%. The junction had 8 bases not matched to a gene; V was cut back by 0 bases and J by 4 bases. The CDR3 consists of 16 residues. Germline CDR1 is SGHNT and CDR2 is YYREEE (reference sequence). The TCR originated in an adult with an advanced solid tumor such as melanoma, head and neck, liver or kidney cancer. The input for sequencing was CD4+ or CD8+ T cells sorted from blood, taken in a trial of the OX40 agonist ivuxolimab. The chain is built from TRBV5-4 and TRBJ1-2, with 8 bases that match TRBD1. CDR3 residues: CASSLAGGDRSYGYTF. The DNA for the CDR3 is TGTGCCAGCAGCTTGGCAGGAGGGGACAGGTCCTATGGCTACACCTTC.